A selection of T cell receptor beta chains follows, all from one sample in a study of blood T cell repertoires in COVID-19. Libraries were prepared by immunoSEQ multiplex PCR; TCRdb keeps only in-frame clonotypes and omits some of them. The sample records about 78,000 clones, around nine tenths being singletons. Source material: peripheral blood. The origin of the receptors is a man aged 50-59 years with active or convalescent COVID-19. Each CDR3 is given without its conserved first and last residue. Fields, in order: J gene, V gene, CDR3 protein.

>TRBJ2-5|TRBV9
ASSVRDRGQETQY
>TRBJ2-5|TRBV5-8
ASSPGGRKKETQY
>TRBJ1-2|TRBV6-5
ASTGSNYGYT
>TRBJ1-1|TRBV19
ASSKGQGSVDTEAF
>TRBJ2-3|TRBV15
ATSRVRAGGRDTQY
>TRBJ2-7|TRBV28
ASSLWTGSEQY
>TRBJ2-2|TRBV6-5
ASSLQGTGARELF
>TRBJ2-1|TRBV7-2
ASSLAGASYNEQF
>TRBJ2-2|TRBV11-2
ASSRDRVGTGELF
>TRBJ1-5|TRBV29-1
SVGGGNQPQH
>TRBJ1-2|TRBV9
ASSVVTGTIYGYT
>TRBJ2-2|TRBV6-2/TRBV6-3
ASSYYASGVDTGELF
>TRBJ1-1|TRBV3-1/TRBV3-2
ASSQRGGERAF
>TRBJ2-4|TRBV19
ATEPGAGILAKNIQY
>TRBJ2-1|TRBV5-5
ASSLAGSSYNEQF
>TRBJ1-1|TRBV29-1
SAGQTNTEAF
>TRBJ1-5|TRBV30
AWSLGGPFNQPQH
>TRBJ1-1|TRBV19
ASSMRENTEAF
>TRBJ2-5|TRBV5-4
ASSSDRAGETQY
>TRBJ1-4|TRBV18
ASSRDSLGRGKLF